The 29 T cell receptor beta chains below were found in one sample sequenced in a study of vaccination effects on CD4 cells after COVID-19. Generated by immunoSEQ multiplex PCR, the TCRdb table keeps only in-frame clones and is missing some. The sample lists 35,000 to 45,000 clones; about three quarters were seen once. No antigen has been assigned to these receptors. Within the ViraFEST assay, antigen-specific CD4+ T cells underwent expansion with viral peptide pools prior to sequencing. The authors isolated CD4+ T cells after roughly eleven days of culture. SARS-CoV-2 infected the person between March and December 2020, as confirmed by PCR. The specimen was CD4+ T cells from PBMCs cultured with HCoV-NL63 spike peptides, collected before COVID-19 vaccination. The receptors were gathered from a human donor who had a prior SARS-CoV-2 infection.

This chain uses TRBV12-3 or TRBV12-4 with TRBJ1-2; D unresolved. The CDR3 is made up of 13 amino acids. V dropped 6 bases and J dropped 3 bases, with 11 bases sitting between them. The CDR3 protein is CASSPILDYGYTF. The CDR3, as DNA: TGTGCCAGCAGCCCCATTCTGGACTATGGCTACACCTTC.

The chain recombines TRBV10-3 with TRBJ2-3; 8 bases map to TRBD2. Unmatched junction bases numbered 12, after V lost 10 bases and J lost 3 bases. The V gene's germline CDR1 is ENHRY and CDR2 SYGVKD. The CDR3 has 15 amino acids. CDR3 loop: CATAPSGGNTDTQYF. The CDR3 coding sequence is TGTGCCACCGCGCCGAGCGGGGGAAATACAGATACGCAGTATTTT.

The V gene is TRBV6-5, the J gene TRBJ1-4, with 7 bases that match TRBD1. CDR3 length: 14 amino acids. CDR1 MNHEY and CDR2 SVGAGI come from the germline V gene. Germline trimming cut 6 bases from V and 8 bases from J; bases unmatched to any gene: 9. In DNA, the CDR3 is TGTGCCAGCAGCTCCGACAGGGCGACCGAAAAACTGTTTTTT. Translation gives CASSSDRATEKLFF.

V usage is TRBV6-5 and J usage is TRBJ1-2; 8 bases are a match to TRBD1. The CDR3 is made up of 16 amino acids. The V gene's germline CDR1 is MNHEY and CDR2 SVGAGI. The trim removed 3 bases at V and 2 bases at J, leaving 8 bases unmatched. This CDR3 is CASSYFRGTGNYGYTF. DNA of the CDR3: TGTGCCAGCAGTTATTTTCGCGGGACAGGCAACTATGGCTACACCTTC.

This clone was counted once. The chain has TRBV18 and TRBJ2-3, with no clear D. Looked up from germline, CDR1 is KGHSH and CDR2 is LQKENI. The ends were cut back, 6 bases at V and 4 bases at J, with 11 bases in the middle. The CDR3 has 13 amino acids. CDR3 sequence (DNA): TGTGCCAGCTCTAGCAGTTTGGCAGATACGCAGTATTTT. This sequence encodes CASSSSLADTQYF.

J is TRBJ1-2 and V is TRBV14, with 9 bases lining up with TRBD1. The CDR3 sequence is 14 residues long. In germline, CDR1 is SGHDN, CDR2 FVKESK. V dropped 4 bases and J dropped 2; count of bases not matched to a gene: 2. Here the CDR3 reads CASSPGTGNYGYTF. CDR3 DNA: TGTGCCAGCAGCCCCGGGACAGGGAACTATGGCTACACCTTC.

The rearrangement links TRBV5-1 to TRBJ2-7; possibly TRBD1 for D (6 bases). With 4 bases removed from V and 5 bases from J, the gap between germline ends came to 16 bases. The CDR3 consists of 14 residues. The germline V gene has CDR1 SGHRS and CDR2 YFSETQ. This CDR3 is CASSPWQGNDEQYF. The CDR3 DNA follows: TGCGCCAGCAGCCCGTGGCAGGGGAACGACGAGCAGTACTTC. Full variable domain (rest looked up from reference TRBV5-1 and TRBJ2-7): KAGVTQTPRYLIKTRGQQVTLSCSPISGHRSVSWYQQTPGQGLQFLFEYFSETQRNKGNFPGRFSGRQFSNSRSEMNVSTLELGDSALYLCASSPWQGNDEQYFGPGTRLTVT.

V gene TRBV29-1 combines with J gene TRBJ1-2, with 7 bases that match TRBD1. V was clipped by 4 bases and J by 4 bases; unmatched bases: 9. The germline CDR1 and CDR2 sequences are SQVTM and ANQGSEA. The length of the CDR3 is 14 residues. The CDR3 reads CSVGEWDSFYGYTF. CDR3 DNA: TGCAGCGTTGGGGAGTGGGACAGCTTCTATGGCTACACCTTC.

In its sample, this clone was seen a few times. The CDR3 DNA reads TGTGCCAGCAGCCACAAAGCGGGAGGGCAGACAGATACGCAGTATTTT. As protein: CASSHKAGGQTDTQYF. The V gene is TRBV7-9, the J gene TRBJ2-3; 10 bases line up with TRBD2. This CDR3 contains 16 residues. Germline loops: CDR1 SEHNR, CDR2 FQNEAQ (reference sequence). V lost 5 bases to trimming and J lost 3 bases; unmatched junction nucleotides: 8.

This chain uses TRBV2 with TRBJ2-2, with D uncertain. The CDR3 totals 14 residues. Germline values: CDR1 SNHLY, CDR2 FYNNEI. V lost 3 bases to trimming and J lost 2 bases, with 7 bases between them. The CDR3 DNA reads TGTGCCAGCAGTGACCGACATAACACCGGGGAGCTGTTTTTT. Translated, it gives CASSDRHNTGELFF. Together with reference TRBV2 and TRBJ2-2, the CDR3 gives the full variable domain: EPEVTQTPSHQVTQMGQEVILRCVPISNHLYFYWYRQILGQKVEFLVSFYNNEISEKSEIFDDQFSVERPDGSNFTLKIRSTKLEDSAMYFCASSDRHNTGELFFGEGSRLTVL.

CDR3 region: CATSRGSYGYTF. DNA for the CDR3: TGTGCCACCAGCAGAGGCAGTTATGGCTACACCTTC. This rearrangement joins TRBV15 to TRBJ1-2; no firm D call. Germline lookup yields CDR1 LNHNV and CDR2 YYDKDF (reference sequence). This CDR3 has 12 residues. The ends were cut back, 1 base at V and 5 bases at J, with 5 bases in the middle.

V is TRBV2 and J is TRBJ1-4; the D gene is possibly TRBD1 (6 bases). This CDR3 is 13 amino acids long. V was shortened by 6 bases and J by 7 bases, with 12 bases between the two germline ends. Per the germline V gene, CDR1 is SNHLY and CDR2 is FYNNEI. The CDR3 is CASRGGLSEKLFF. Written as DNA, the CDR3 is TGTGCCAGCAGGGGGGGGCTTAGTGAAAAACTGTTTTTT.

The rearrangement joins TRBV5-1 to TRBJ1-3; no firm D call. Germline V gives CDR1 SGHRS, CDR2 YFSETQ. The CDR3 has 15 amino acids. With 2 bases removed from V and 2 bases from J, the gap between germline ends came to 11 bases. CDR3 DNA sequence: TGCGCCAGCAGCTTAGAAGCAGTTCCTGGAAACACCATATATTTT. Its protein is CASSLEAVPGNTIYF.

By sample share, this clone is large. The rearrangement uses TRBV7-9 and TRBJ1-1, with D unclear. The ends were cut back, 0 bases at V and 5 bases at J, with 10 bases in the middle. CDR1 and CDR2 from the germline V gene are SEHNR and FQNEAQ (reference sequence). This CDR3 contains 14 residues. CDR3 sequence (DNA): TGTGCCAGCAGCTTAGCGGTAGTGGAGACTGAAGCTTTCTTT. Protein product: CASSLAVVETEAFF. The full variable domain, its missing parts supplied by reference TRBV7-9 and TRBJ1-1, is DTGVSQNPRHKITKRGQNVTFRCDPISEHNRLYWYRQTLGQGPEFLTYFQNEAQLEKSRLLSDRFSAERPKGSFSTLEIQRTEQGDSAMYLCASSLAVVETEAFFGQGTRLTVV.

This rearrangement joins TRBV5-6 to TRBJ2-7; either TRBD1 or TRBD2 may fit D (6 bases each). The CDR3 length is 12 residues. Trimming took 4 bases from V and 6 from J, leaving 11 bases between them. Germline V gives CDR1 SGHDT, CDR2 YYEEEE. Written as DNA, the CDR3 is TGTGCCAGCAGCATAAGGGGGGTCGAGCAGTACTTC. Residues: CASSIRGVEQYF. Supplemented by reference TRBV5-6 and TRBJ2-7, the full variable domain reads DAGVTQSPTHLIKTRGQQVTLRCSPKSGHDTVSWYQQALGQGPQFIFQYYEEEERQRGNFPDRFSGHQFPNYSSELNVNALLLGDSALYLCASSIRGVEQYFGPGTRLTVT.

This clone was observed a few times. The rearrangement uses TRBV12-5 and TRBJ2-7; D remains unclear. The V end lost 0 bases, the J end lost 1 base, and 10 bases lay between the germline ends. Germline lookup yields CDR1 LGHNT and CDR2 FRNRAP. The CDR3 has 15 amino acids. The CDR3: CASGLVVKPSYEQYF. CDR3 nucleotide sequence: TGTGCTAGTGGTTTGGTAGTTAAGCCTTCCTACGAGCAGTACTTC. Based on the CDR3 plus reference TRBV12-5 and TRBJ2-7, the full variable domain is DARVTQTPRHKVTEMGQEVTMRCQPILGHNTVFWYRQTMMQGLELLAYFRNRAPLDDSGMPKDRFSAEMPDATLATLKIQPSEPRDSAVYFCASGLVVKPSYEQYFGPGTRLTVT.

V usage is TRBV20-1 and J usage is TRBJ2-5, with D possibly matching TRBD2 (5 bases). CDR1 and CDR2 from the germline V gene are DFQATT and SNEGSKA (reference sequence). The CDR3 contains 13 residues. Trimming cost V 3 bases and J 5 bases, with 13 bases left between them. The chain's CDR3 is CSASRTVGETQYF. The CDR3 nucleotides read TGCAGTGCTAGTAGGACTGTGGGGGAGACCCAGTACTTC.

The CDR3 loop is CASSKTSGSSETQYF. Written as DNA, the CDR3 is TGTGCCAGCAGTAAAACTAGCGGGAGTTCGGAGACCCAGTACTTC. This chain joins TRBV6-5 and TRBJ2-5, with 11 bases that match TRBD2. The CDR3 is 15 amino acids. V was clipped by 5 bases and J by 5 bases; unmatched bases: 7. Germline V CDR1 and CDR2: MNHEY, SVGAGI.

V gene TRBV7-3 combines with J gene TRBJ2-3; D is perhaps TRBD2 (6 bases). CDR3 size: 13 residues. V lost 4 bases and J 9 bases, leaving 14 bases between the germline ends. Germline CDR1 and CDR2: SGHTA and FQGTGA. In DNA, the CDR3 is TGTGCCAGCAGCTACACTCGGGACTCGACGCAGTATTTT. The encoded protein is CASSYTRDSTQYF.

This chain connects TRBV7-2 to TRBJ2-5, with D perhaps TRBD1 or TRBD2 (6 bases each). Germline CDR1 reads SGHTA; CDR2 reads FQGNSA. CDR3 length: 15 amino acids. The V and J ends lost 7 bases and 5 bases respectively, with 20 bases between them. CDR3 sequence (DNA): TGTGCCAGCACCCTAGGGGGGTCAAGCCGGGAGACCCAGTACTTC. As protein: CASTLGGSSRETQYF.

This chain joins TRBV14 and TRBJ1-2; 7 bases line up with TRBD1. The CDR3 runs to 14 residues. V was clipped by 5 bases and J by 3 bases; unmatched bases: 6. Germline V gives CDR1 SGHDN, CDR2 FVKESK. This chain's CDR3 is CASSSNRGDYGYTF. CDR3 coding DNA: TGTGCCAGCAGCTCGAACAGGGGTGACTATGGCTACACCTTC.

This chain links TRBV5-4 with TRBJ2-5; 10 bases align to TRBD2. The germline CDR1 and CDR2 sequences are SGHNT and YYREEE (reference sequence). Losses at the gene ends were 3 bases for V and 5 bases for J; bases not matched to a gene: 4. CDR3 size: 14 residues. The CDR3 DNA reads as TGTGCCAGCAGCTCGAGGACTAGCGGTGAGACCCAGTACTTC. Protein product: CASSSRTSGETQYF.

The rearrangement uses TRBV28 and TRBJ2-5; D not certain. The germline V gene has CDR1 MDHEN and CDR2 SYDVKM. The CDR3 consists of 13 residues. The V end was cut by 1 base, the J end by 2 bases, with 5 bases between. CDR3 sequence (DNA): TGTGCCAGCAGTTTATTGGGACAAGAGACCCAGTACTTC. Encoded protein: CASSLLGQETQYF.

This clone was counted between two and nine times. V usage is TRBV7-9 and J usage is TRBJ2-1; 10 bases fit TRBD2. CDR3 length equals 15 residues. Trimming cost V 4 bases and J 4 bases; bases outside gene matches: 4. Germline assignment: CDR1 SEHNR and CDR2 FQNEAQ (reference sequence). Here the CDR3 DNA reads TGTGCCAGCAGCTGGACTAGCGGCCTATACAATGAGCAGTTCTTC. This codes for CASSWTSGLYNEQFF. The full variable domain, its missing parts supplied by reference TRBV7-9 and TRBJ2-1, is DTGVSQNPRHKITKRGQNVTFRCDPISEHNRLYWYRQTLGQGPEFLTYFQNEAQLEKSRLLSDRFSAERPKGSFSTLEIQRTEQGDSAMYLCASSWTSGLYNEQFFGPGTRLTVL.

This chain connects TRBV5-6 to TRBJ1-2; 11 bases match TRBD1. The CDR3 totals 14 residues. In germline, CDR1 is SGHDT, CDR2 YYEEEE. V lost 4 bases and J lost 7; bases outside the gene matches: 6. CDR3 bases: TGTGCCAGCAGCGCGGGACAGGGGGTAGGTGGCTACACCTTC. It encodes CASSAGQGVGGYTF. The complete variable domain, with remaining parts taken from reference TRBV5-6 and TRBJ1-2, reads DAGVTQSPTHLIKTRGQQVTLRCSPKSGHDTVSWYQQALGQGPQFIFQYYEEEERQRGNFPDRFSGHQFPNYSSELNVNALLLGDSALYLCASSAGQGVGGYTFGSGTRLTVV.

The CDR3 spells CSVLGTGKRYEAEAFF. The CDR3 DNA follows: TGCAGCGTCCTCGGGACAGGGAAAAGGTATGAAGCTGAAGCTTTCTTT. This chain uses TRBV29-1 with TRBJ1-1; TRBD1 agrees at 9 bases. Trimming cost V 6 bases and J 6 bases; bases outside gene matches: 17. CDR3 length: 16 amino acids. Germline CDR1 and CDR2: SQVTM and ANQGSEA.

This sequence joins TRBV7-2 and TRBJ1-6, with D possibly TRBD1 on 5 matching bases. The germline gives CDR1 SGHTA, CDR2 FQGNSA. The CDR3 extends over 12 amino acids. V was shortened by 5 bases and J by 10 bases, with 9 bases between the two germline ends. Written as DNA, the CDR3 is TGTGCCAGCAGCCTTGGGGACTCACCCCTCCACTTT. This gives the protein CASSLGDSPLHF.

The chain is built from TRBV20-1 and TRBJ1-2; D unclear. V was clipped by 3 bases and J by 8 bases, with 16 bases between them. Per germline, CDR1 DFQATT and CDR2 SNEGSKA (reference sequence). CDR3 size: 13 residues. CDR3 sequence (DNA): TGCAGTGCTAGTAATGGACGGGAGAGGGGCTACACCTTC. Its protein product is CSASNGRERGYTF.

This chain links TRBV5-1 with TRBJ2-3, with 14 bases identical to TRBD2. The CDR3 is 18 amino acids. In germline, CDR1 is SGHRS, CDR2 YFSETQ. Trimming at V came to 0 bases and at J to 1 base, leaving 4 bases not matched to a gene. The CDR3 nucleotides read TGCGCCAGCAGCTTGGGACTAGCGGGGGGGCTCGGCACAGATACGCAGTATTTT. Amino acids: CASSLGLAGGLGTDTQYF.